The rows below give T cell receptor beta chains drawn from one sample of a study of blood T cell repertoires in COVID-19. Clones were read by immunoSEQ multiplex PCR, and TCRdb kept only the in-frame ones, dropping some. The sample consists of around 100,000 clones, roughly 84% of them appearing once. The specimen sequenced was peripheral blood. The receptors here all came from a human donor in a cohort sampled during active COVID-19. The CDR3 runs from the conserved cysteine through the conserved F or W. A D gene is named only where the DNA matches it firmly.

D gene: TRBD2
J gene: TRBJ2-1
V gene: TRBV5-4
CDR3 DNA: TGTGCCAGCAGCCGCACCGGCGGGAGGGCGTACAATGAGCAGTTCTTC
CDR3 protein: CASSRTGGRAYNEQFF

D gene: .
J gene: TRBJ2-3
V gene: TRBV3-1/TRBV3-2
CDR3 DNA: TGTGCCAGCAGCCCCAGGGGCCTCGGCACAGATACGCAGTATTTT
CDR3 protein: CASSPRGLGTDTQYF

D gene: .
J gene: TRBJ2-5
V gene: TRBV7-2
CDR3 DNA: TGTGCCAGCAGCTTGGGCCTAGCGAAGACCCAGTACTTC
CDR3 protein: CASSLGLAKTQYF

D gene: TRBD1
J gene: TRBJ2-5
V gene: TRBV5-1
CDR3 DNA: TGCGCCAGCAGCCGTGGGACAGGGCATCAAGAGACCCAGTACTTC
CDR3 protein: CASSRGTGHQETQYF

D gene: .
J gene: TRBJ2-5
V gene: TRBV7-2
CDR3 DNA: TGTGCCAGCAGCTCGATTTGGGCAGGGTGGGAGACCCAGTACTTC
CDR3 protein: CASSSIWAGWETQYF

D gene: .
J gene: TRBJ2-7
V gene: TRBV6-5
CDR3 DNA: TGTGCCAGCAGAGTTGGACCAGGGGCATACGAGCAGTACTTC
CDR3 protein: CASRVGPGAYEQYF

D gene: TRBD1
J gene: TRBJ1-1
V gene: TRBV7-2
CDR3 DNA: TGTGCCAGCAGCCCCGGACAGGGGAAAAAGAACACTGAAGCTTTCTTT
CDR3 protein: CASSPGQGKKNTEAFF

D gene: .
J gene: TRBJ1-1
V gene: TRBV11-2
CDR3 DNA: TGTGCCAGCAGCTCAGGGGTTCGTCGCGAAGCTTTCTTT
CDR3 protein: CASSSGVRREAFF

D gene: TRBD1
J gene: TRBJ2-3
V gene: TRBV5-1
CDR3 DNA: TGCGCCAGCAGCGTCGGACAGGGGGGAACAGATACGCAGTATTTT
CDR3 protein: CASSVGQGGTDTQYF

D gene: .
J gene: TRBJ2-3
V gene: TRBV5-1
CDR3 DNA: TGCGCCAGCAGCTACCGACCCGGCGGTAGCACAGATACGCAGTATTTT
CDR3 protein: CASSYRPGGSTDTQYF

D gene: TRBD1
J gene: TRBJ1-6
V gene: TRBV19
CDR3 DNA: TGTGCCAGTAGTAAAGACCGGACAGGGTTATCGGCACATTCACCCCTCCACTTT
CDR3 protein: CASSKDRTGLSAHSPLHF

D gene: .
J gene: TRBJ2-4
V gene: TRBV6-6
CDR3 DNA: TGTGCCAGCAGTTACTCGCAATTAACGAGGGACATTCAGTACTTC
CDR3 protein: CASSYSQLTRDIQYF

D gene: .
J gene: TRBJ1-6
V gene: TRBV19
CDR3 DNA: TGTGCCAGTAGTATGTCGGGGGGCTGGTCACCCCTCCACTTT
CDR3 protein: CASSMSGGWSPLHF

D gene: TRBD1
J gene: TRBJ1-5
V gene: TRBV19
CDR3 DNA: TGTGCCAGTAGTGCTCAGGGGACAGATAGCAATCAGCCCCAGCATTTT
CDR3 protein: CASSAQGTDSNQPQHF

D gene: .
J gene: TRBJ2-1
V gene: TRBV24-1
CDR3 DNA: TGTGCCACCAGTGATTCCGTTTACAATGAGCAGTTCTTC
CDR3 protein: CATSDSVYNEQFF

D gene: TRBD2
J gene: TRBJ2-1
V gene: TRBV11-3
CDR3 DNA: TGTGCCAGCAGCCGGACTAGCGGGACAGCCTACAATGAGCAGTTCTTC
CDR3 protein: CASSRTSGTAYNEQFF

D gene: TRBD1
J gene: TRBJ1-2
V gene: TRBV3-1/TRBV3-2
CDR3 DNA: TGTGCCAGCAGCCACGGGACAGTAGCTAACTATGGCTACACCTTC
CDR3 protein: CASSHGTVANYGYTF